This T cell receptor beta chain was recovered during a study of T cells in Graves' hyperthyroidism and ophthalmopathy (dated by TCRdb to between 2018 and 2021). A note on the overall study: Peripheral blood samples were taken at the time of initial diagnosis, prior to any treatment. The approximately 97 discovery patients were randomly divided into training and test sets at a 7:3 ratio. TCR Vbeta CDR3 sequencing of 130 to 150 peripheral blood samples (about 45 ophthalmopathy, 75 or so hyperthyroidism and approximately 17 progressor patients) is reported in the paper. Thyroid tissue and blood T-cell repertoires from about six Graves' hyperthyroidism patients were also compared in the study. Prospective prediction of ophthalmopathy was tested in an independent validation cohort of some 19 hyperthyroidism patients and 15 to 17 patients who later progressed to ophthalmopathy. After sampling, hyperthyroidism patients received methimazole starting at 30 mg daily, and ophthalmopathy patients received high-dose intravenous methylprednisolone. To identify TCR V-J signatures that set the groups apart, the researchers used a discovery cohort of 90 to 100 patients, made up of around 40 with Graves' ophthalmopathy and some 55 with stable Graves' hyperthyroidism.

Amplification of TCR beta CDR3 regions was carried out from RNA transcripts. For the first round of RT-PCR on the TCR CDR3, the HTBI primer set was used together with the Qiagen OneStep RT-PCR kit. A second multiplex PCR round built the libraries, followed by size selection and purification. Sequencing of the libraries was done on an Illumina HiSeq2000 using paired-end 100 bp reads. In the source study's methods: SOAPnuke was used to process the raw data, with reads discarded if the reads contained adapters or uncalled bases, had a mean Phred below 15, or lacked an exact constant-primer or identifier match. High-quality paired reads were merged using COPE v1.2.5, and each unique nucleotide sequence was defined as a clonotype. MiTCR v1.1 was used to align the clonotypes against IMGT TRBV, TRBD and TRBJ reference segments. The analysis included only V-J combinations with a frequency above 0.0001, which together covered about 99% of the repertoires. The TCS score was defined as F50 (clonal expansion) divided by E x V (chaos), with BLOSUM62-based TCRdist calculated between CDR3 peptides within each V-J. Welch's t-statistics and random forest reduced around 510 V-J features to some 14, which were used in a naive Bayes classifier (R e1071). TCRdb ran its own pipeline on the public reads, namely fastp trimming at Q25 and MiXCR clone calling, and kept in-frame beta chains. Rows are combined by CDR3 protein, so each entry shows the most common genes and DNA. In this record, the V and J calls reflect TCRdb's handling and not the investigators' own analysis. The sample includes approximately 320,000 distinct CDR3 sequences, with 16% observed a single time. The ten largest account for around 34% of the sample.

Study-wide findings and limitations: Most expanded thyroid clonotypes (frequency above 0.001) were also found in blood, which suggests that blood repertoires may mirror thyroid immune responses. Ophthalmopathy was separated from stable hyperthyroidism by a 13 V-J signature model, with about 88% sensitivity and roughly 84% specificity obtained in cross-validation and 80%/75% obtained in testing. In validation, progression to ophthalmopathy was predicted by the model with 70.59% sensitivity and 72% to 80% specificity, a median of roughly six months before onset. No statistical method was used to set the sample size in advance, and investigators knew the group allocation.

As encoded in the germline V gene, CDR1 is SQVTM while CDR2 is ANQGSEA. The CDR3, cysteine through phenylalanine, is 15 amino acids long. Just the 45-base CDR3 DNA is kept, in frame starting at base 1. Here V drops 5 bases and J drops 9 bases, and the junction holds 9 bases not matched to any gene. About this clonotype itself: Its antigen is currently not known. There are no base qualities to consult, and no much larger clone falls within one base.

A patient counted as having stable Graves' hyperthyroidism if no progression to ophthalmopathy occurred over 18 months of follow-up. Hyperthyroidism patients were newly diagnosed, with disease duration under 2 months, and aged 18 to 65 years. The study excluded patients with uncontrolled infections, other autoimmune diseases, pregnancy or lactation. Diagnoses were based on clinical symptoms, serum thyroxine and TRAb, thyroid ultrasound and orbital computed tomography. PBMCs were separated from over 9 ml of fresh peripheral blood using Ficoll-Paque density gradient centrifugation. Total RNA was extracted with Trizol reagent, and quality was checked on an Agilent 2100 Bioanalyzer.

This receptor was taken from a young man with Graves' hyperthyroidism. The sequenced sample consisted of blood. Recombination joined TRBV29-1 with TRBJ2-1, with 14 bases in between that match TRBD2. For the CDR3, the sequence is CSVRYGTSGSIEQFF. The DNA sequence is as follows: TGCAGCGTTAGATATGGGACTAGCGGGAGTATTGAGCAGTTCTTC.